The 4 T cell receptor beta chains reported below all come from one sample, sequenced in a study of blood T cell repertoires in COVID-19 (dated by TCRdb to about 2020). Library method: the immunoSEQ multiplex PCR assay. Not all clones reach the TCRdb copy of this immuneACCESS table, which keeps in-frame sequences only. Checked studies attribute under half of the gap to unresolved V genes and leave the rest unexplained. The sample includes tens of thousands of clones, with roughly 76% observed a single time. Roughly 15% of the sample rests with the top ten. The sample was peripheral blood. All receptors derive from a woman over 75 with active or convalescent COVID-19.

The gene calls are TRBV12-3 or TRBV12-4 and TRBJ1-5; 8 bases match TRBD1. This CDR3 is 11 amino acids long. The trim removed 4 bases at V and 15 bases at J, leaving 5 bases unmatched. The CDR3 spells CASSSGQGVHF. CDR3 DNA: TGTGCCAGCAGTTCCGGACAGGGCGTGCATTTT.

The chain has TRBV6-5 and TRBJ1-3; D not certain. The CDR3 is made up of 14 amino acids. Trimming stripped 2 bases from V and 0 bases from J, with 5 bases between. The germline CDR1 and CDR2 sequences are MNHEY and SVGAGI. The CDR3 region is CASSYGNSGNTIYF. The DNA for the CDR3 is TGTGCCAGCAGTTACGGCAACTCTGGAAACACCATATATTTT.

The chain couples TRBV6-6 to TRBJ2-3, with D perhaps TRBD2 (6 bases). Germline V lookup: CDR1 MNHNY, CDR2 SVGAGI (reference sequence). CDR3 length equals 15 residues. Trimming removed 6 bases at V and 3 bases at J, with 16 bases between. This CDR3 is CASRKGLLGTDTQYF. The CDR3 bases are TGTGCCAGCAGGAAGGGACTCCTGGGAACAGATACGCAGTATTTT.

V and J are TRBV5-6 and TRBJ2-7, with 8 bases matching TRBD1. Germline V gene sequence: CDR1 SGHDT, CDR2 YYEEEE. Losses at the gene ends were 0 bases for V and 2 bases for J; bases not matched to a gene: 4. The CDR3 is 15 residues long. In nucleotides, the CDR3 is TGTGCCAGCAGCTTGGATGGGACAGGAGCCTACGAGCAGTACTTC. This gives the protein CASSLDGTGAYEQYF.